This is a list of T cell receptor beta chains from one sample in a study of cytomegalovirus exposure and HLA in healthy donors. Data came from immunoSEQ multiplex PCR; TCRdb stores just in-frame clones and leaves some out. The sample records approximately 140,000 clones, over 60% being singletons. The sample comprised PBMCs. The source of these receptors is a woman aged 60-75 years in good health and CMV-seronegative. Both conserved end residues are part of each CDR3. The order of the fields is V gene, clone size, D gene, J gene, CDR3 protein, CDR3 DNA. D genes are given only for firm matches. Clone size is given for some rows only: seen once, a few or many times, or a class if the clone is expanded.

TRBV5-6	.	.	TRBJ1-1	CASSFGGGMRNTEAFF	TGTGCCAGCAGCTTTGGGGGGGGGATGAGGAACACTGAAGCTTTCTTT
TRBV7-9	few	TRBD1	TRBJ1-2	CASSVQTGEAGGYTF	TGTGCCAGCAGCGTTCAGACAGGGGAGGCGGGTGGCTACACCTTC
TRBV5-1	.	.	TRBJ2-7	CASSLVGGDRYEQYF	TGCGCCAGCAGCTTGGTAGGCGGGGATCGGTACGAGCAGTACTTC
TRBV4-1	.	.	TRBJ1-5	CASSQDRGNQPQHF	TGCGCCAGCAGCCAAGACAGGGGCAATCAGCCCCAGCATTTT
TRBV28	once	.	TRBJ2-3	CASSLLDTQYF	TGTGCCAGCAGTTTACTAGATACGCAGTATTTT
TRBV5-1	.	.	TRBJ1-2	CASSPFDSINNYGYTF	TGCGCCAGCAGCCCCTTTGACAGCATTAATAACTATGGCTACACCTTC
TRBV29-1	.	TRBD2	TRBJ2-5	CSVWTSRRIPQETQYF	TGCAGCGTTTGGACTAGCAGGAGGATACCCCAAGAGACCCAGTACTTC
TRBV2	.	.	TRBJ2-1	CASSFIRDYSYNEQFF	TGTGCCAGCAGCTTCATTCGGGATTACTCCTACAATGAGCAGTTCTTC
TRBV4-1	.	TRBD2	TRBJ2-1	CASSYGTSGSSSYNEQFF	TGCGCCAGCAGCTACGGGACTAGCGGGTCAAGCTCCTACAATGAGCAGTTCTTC
TRBV7-8	.	TRBD2	TRBJ2-1	CASSYSGGSSYNEQFF	TGTGCCAGCAGCTATAGCGGGGGGAGCTCCTACAATGAGCAGTTCTTC
TRBV19	.	.	TRBJ2-1	CASLDAGSYNEQFF	TGTGCCAGTTTGGACGCGGGCTCCTACAATGAGCAGTTCTTC
TRBV7-2	.	TRBD2	TRBJ2-4	CASSRTSSKNIQYF	TGTGCCAGCAGCAGGACTAGTTCCAAAAACATTCAGTACTTC
TRBV9	.	.	TRBJ2-3	CASSVEAGPDTQYF	TGTGCCAGCAGCGTAGAGGCAGGGCCAGATACGCAGTATTTT
TRBV6-5	.	TRBD1	TRBJ2-7	CASSYSGVRGQDEQYF	TGTGCCAGCAGTTACTCAGGCGTAAGGGGGCAGGACGAGCAGTACTTC
TRBV29-1	.	.	TRBJ1-2	CSVAVGYTF	TGCAGCGTTGCCGTAGGCTACACCTTC
TRBV5-1	.	.	TRBJ1-1	CASSSRQYTEAFF	TGCGCCAGCAGCTCCCGACAGTACACTGAAGCTTTCTTT
TRBV4-3	.	.	TRBJ2-7	CASSRRWQGSNEQYF	TGCGCCAGCAGCCGAAGGTGGCAGGGATCGAACGAGCAGTACTTC
TRBV21-1	.	.	TRBJ1-4	CASRWGRVNEKLFF	TGTGCCAGCAGATGGGGGAGGGTTAATGAAAAACTGTTTTTT
TRBV11-2	.	TRBD2	TRBJ2-6	CASDRGVISGANVLTF	TGTGCCAGCGATCGGGGGGTAATCTCTGGGGCCAACGTCCTGACTTTC
TRBV14	.	.	TRBJ2-1	CASSPIGVSYNEQFF	TGTGCCAGCAGCCCCATCGGTGTTTCCTACAATGAGCAGTTCTTC
TRBV7-9	.	TRBD1	TRBJ2-3	CASSIRDRVKSDTQYF	TGTGCCAGCAGTATCCGGGACAGGGTGAAGTCAGATACGCAGTATTTT
TRBV19	many	TRBD2	TRBJ2-1	CASRLPGLANNEQFF	TGTGCCAGTAGGTTACCGGGACTAGCGAACAATGAGCAGTTCTTC
TRBV15	.	.	TRBJ1-5	CATSRDAGYQPQHF	TGTGCCACCAGCAGAGATGCGGGGTATCAGCCCCAGCATTTT
TRBV11-2	few	TRBD2	TRBJ2-1	CASSLDPAGGNNEQFF	TGTGCCAGCAGCTTAGATCCAGCGGGAGGGAACAATGAGCAGTTCTTC
TRBV29-1	.	.	TRBJ2-7	CSGGDQGYEQYF	TGCAGCGGGGGGGACCAGGGCTACGAGCAGTACTTC
TRBV9	.	.	TRBJ2-3	CASSVEPGSSTDTQYF	TGTGCCAGCAGCGTAGAGCCGGGATCAAGCACAGATACGCAGTATTTT
TRBV7-2	.	.	TRBJ1-5	CASSTQGSQPQHF	TGTGCCAGCAGCACACAGGGTAGTCAGCCCCAGCATTTT
TRBV7-9	.	.	TRBJ2-7	CASSFFGGGRYEQYF	TGTGCCAGCAGCTTTTTTGGAGGGGGCCGGTACGAGCAGTACTTC
TRBV5-4	.	.	TRBJ1-4	CASSFGTGTRGEKLFF	TGTGCCAGCAGCTTCGGGACCGGGACAAGGGGTGAAAAACTGTTTTTT
TRBV5-4	.	TRBD2	TRBJ2-3	CASSFELAATDTQYF	TGTGCCAGCAGCTTCGAACTAGCGGCCACAGATACGCAGTATTTT
TRBV19	.	.	TRBJ2-3	CASSILVKDTQYF	TGTGCCAGTAGTATCCTAGTAAAGGATACGCAGTATTTT
TRBV5-1	.	.	TRBJ2-3	CASSRRGRPSTDTQYF	TGCGCCAGCAGCCGGAGAGGCCGCCCTAGCACAGATACGCAGTATTTT
TRBV6-1	once	TRBD2	TRBJ2-1	CASSESLAGVYNEQFF	TGTGCCAGCAGTGAAAGCCTAGCGGGAGTATACAATGAGCAGTTCTTC
TRBV5-6	.	TRBD1	TRBJ1-6	CASSYKSRGLGSPLHF	TGTGCCAGCAGCTACAAATCCAGGGGGCTAGGATCACCCCTCCACTTT
TRBV10-3	few	TRBD2	TRBJ2-2	CAISGRGGLDTGELFF	TGTGCCATCAGTGGTCGCGGGGGGCTCGACACCGGGGAGCTGTTTTTT
TRBV7-9	.	.	TRBJ1-6	CASSAGYNSPLHF	TGTGCCAGCAGCGCAGGCTATAATTCACCCCTCCACTTT
TRBV4-2	few	TRBD2	TRBJ2-2	CASSIRGGGATGELFF	TGTGCCAGCAGCATTCGTGGCGGGGGGGCCACCGGGGAGCTGTTTTTT
TRBV29-1	.	TRBD2	TRBJ2-5	CSVVGLAGELETQYF	TGCAGCGTTGTTGGACTAGCGGGAGAGTTGGAGACCCAGTACTTC
TRBV7-8	medium-sized	TRBD1	TRBJ2-7	CASSLGTGWADEQYF	TGTGCCAGCAGCTTAGGGACAGGGTGGGCCGATGAGCAGTACTTC
TRBV19	.	.	TRBJ2-7	CASSPTFRDSYEQYF	TGTGCCAGTAGTCCCACCTTCAGGGATTCCTACGAGCAGTACTTC
TRBV10-2	.	TRBD2	TRBJ2-3	CASGLAGGGGDTQYF	TGCGCCAGCGGACTAGCGGGAGGGGGAGGAGATACGCAGTATTTT
TRBV2	.	.	TRBJ1-1	CASNLRRNTEAFF	TGTGCCAGCAATCTACGGAGGAACACTGAAGCTTTCTTT
TRBV7-3	.	.	TRBJ2-7	CASSLNPLPPSEQYF	TGTGCCAGCAGCTTAAATCCCCTCCCCCCTTCTGAGCAGTACTTC
TRBV11-2	.	TRBD2	TRBJ2-3	CASSFRSGTSTDTQYF	TGTGCCAGCAGCTTCCGAAGCGGGACCAGCACAGATACGCAGTATTTT
TRBV2	once	.	TRBJ2-5	CASTSWQTQYF	TGTGCCAGCACTAGCTGGCAGACCCAGTACTTC
TRBV6-6	.	.	TRBJ1-4	CASSYSGGVAEKLFF	TGTGCCAGCAGTTACTCTGGGGGGGTAGCTGAAAAACTGTTTTTT
TRBV11-2	.	TRBD1	TRBJ1-2	CASSPWTGEQRYTF	TGTGCCAGCAGCCCCTGGACAGGGGAACAGCGCTACACCTTC
TRBV14	.	.	TRBJ1-1	CASSQRWANTEAFF	TGTGCCAGCAGCCAAAGGTGGGCGAACACTGAAGCTTTCTTT
TRBV13	.	.	TRBJ2-7	CASSLSPRTHTYEQYF	TGTGCCAGCAGCCTCTCCCCTCGGACTCATACCTACGAGCAGTACTTC
TRBV5-4	.	TRBD1	TRBJ1-4	CASSFDRGINEKLFF	TGTGCCAGCAGCTTCGACAGGGGAATTAATGAAAAACTGTTTTTT
TRBV5-4	.	TRBD2	TRBJ2-7	CASSSSPRGGGRAHEQYF	TGTGCCAGCAGCTCCTCGCCCCGGGGAGGCGGGAGGGCTCACGAGCAGTACTTC
TRBV6-5	once	TRBD1	TRBJ1-2	CASSFRQGSNYGYTF	TGTGCCAGCAGTTTCCGACAGGGGTCAAACTATGGCTACACCTTC
TRBV7-3	few	TRBD1	TRBJ2-2	CASRLTGTENTGELFF	TGTGCCAGCAGACTTACCGGGACAGAAAACACCGGGGAGCTGTTTTTT